The 30 T cell receptor beta chains reported below all come from one sample, sequenced in a study of T cell responses to AZD1222 COVID-19 vaccine. Some clones are missing from TCRdb's copy, which holds only in-frame ones; the method was immunoSEQ multiplex PCR. The sample lists about 140,000 clones; 70% to 90% were seen once. The sequencing used peripheral blood, collected on day 0 of AZD1222 vaccination. These receptors all come from an adult in good health.

The chain carries TRBV19 and TRBJ2-7; D is unclear. Germline CDR1 reads LNHDA; CDR2 reads SQIVND (reference sequence). This CDR3 contains 15 residues. The V end was cut by 1 base, the J end by 2 bases, with 12 bases between. The CDR3 loop reads CASSIGEGLTYEQYF. CDR3 nucleotides: TGTGCCAGTAGTATAGGGGAAGGGTTAACCTACGAGCAGTACTTC.

This clone was recorded once. The chain links TRBV5-1 to TRBJ1-1; TRBD1 is a possible D gene (6 bases). The V end lost 0 bases, the J end lost 10 bases, and 13 bases lay between the germline ends. The CDR3 length is 13 residues. Germline-derived CDR1 and CDR2 are SGHRS and YFSETQ. The CDR3, as DNA: TGCGCCAGCAGCTTGGCAGGGGAGCTAGGAGCTTTCTTT. Its protein product is CASSLAGELGAFF. The whole variable domain, filled in from reference TRBV5-1 and TRBJ1-1, reads KAGVTQTPRYLIKTRGQQVTLSCSPISGHRSVSWYQQTPGQGLQFLFEYFSETQRNKGNFPGRFSGRQFSNSRSEMNVSTLELGDSALYLCASSLAGELGAFFGQGTRLTVV.

Remarks on this clone: The identical CDR3 is also encoded by other nucleotide sequences in the sample. V is TRBV28 and J is TRBJ1-2, with D unresolved. Trimming pared 2 bases from V and 4 bases from J, leaving 5 bases between. Per germline, CDR1 MDHEN and CDR2 SYDVKM. CDR3 length: 12 amino acids. CDR3 sequence (DNA): TGTGCCAGCAGTTTAAGTCGCTATGGCTACACCTTC. Residues: CASSLSRYGYTF.

This clone appeared a few times. The rearrangement uses TRBV5-1 and TRBJ1-1; 8 nucleotides match TRBD1. The CDR3 contains 14 residues. Trimming cost V 0 bases and J 3 bases; bases outside gene matches: 1. CDR1 is SGHRS and CDR2 is YFSETQ in the germline V gene. The CDR3 DNA follows: TGCGCCAGCAGCTTGGGACAGGGGTACACTGAAGCTTTCTTT. Amino acid sequence: CASSLGQGYTEAFF.

The V call is TRBV28, the J call TRBJ2-3, with D possibly TRBD1 on 7 matching bases. The CDR3 is 18 amino acids. With 4 bases removed from V and 1 base from J, the gap between germline ends came to 21 bases. CDR1 and CDR2 (germline): MDHEN, SYDVKM. CDR3 amino acids: CASSSGGLGVVGTDTQYF. In nucleotides, the CDR3 is TGTGCCAGCAGTTCAGGGGGGCTCGGTGTGGTTGGCACAGATACGCAGTATTTT.

The gene calls are TRBV4-1 and TRBJ2-3; TRBD2 aligns across 8 bases. The ends lost 6 bases at V and 2 bases at J; junction bases unmatched: 7. The CDR3 is 15 residues long. Per the germline V gene, CDR1 is MGHRA and CDR2 is YSYEKL. The CDR3 is CASRATSDYTDTQYF. CDR3 nucleotide sequence: TGCGCCAGCAGGGCGACTAGCGACTACACAGATACGCAGTATTTT.

At least ten counts were recorded for this clone. The chain has TRBV10-1 and TRBJ2-7, with TRBD2 identical over 13 bases. The CDR3 sequence is 15 residues long. Germline CDR1 and CDR2: WNHNN and SYGVQD (reference sequence). The junction had 4 bases not matched to a gene; V was cut back by 2 bases and J by 6 bases. This chain's CDR3 is CASSETSGRAGEQYF. CDR3 DNA sequence: TGCGCCAGCAGTGAGACTAGCGGGAGGGCCGGCGAGCAGTACTTC.

The V and J genes are TRBV7-9 and TRBJ2-3; D unresolved. V lost 3 bases and J 0 bases, leaving 10 bases between the germline ends. The germline gives CDR1 SEHNR, CDR2 FQNEAQ (reference sequence). The CDR3 is made up of 15 amino acids. The CDR3 sequence is CASSFAMTSTDTQYF. CDR3 bases: TGTGCCAGCAGCTTCGCAATGACGAGCACAGATACGCAGTATTTT.

This chain connects TRBV19 to TRBJ1-5; 8 nucleotides align to TRBD1. Unmatched junction bases numbered 6, after V lost 5 bases and J lost 3 bases. Germline-derived CDR1 and CDR2 are LNHDA and SQIVND (reference sequence). The CDR3 length is 15 residues. The CDR3 region is CASSVTGVANQPQHF. In DNA, the CDR3 is TGTGCCAGTAGTGTGACAGGGGTTGCCAATCAGCCCCAGCATTTT.

The V call is TRBV6-5, the J call TRBJ1-6; D is possibly TRBD1 (5 bases). The germline V and J ends were trimmed by 7 bases and 10 bases, with 11 bases remaining between them. The CDR3 spans 12 residues. Looked up from germline, CDR1 is MNHEY and CDR2 is SVGAGI. The CDR3 reads CASIGGESPLHF. The CDR3 coding sequence is TGTGCCAGCATCGGAGGGGAATCACCCCTCCACTTT.

The gene calls are TRBV6-5 and TRBJ1-2; D may be TRBD1 (6 bases). Trimming stripped 5 bases from V and 0 bases from J, with 10 bases between. The CDR3 covers 14 residues. Per the germline V gene, CDR1 is MNHEY and CDR2 is SVGAGI. The CDR3 loop reads CASSNRDPNYGYTF. The CDR3 DNA is TGTGCCAGCAGTAACAGGGATCCTAACTATGGCTACACCTTC.

The V and J genes are TRBV4-1 and TRBJ2-1, with D unclear. V was clipped by 6 bases and J by 10 bases, with 10 bases between them. The CDR3 length is 11 residues. Per germline, CDR1 MGHRA and CDR2 YSYEKL. The CDR3 nucleotides read TGCGCCAGCAGTCTCGTCGGGGAGCAGTTCTTC. Translated, it gives CASSLVGEQFF.

Points on this clone: An end of the junction differs from the germline gene, which may be a read error. The J gene is TRBJ1-2, the V gene TRBV3-1 (or the pseudogene TRBV3-2); D is perhaps TRBD1 (5 bases). The germline gives CDR1 LGHDT, CDR2 YNNKEL (reference sequence). The length of the CDR3 is 12 residues. As DNA, the CDR3 is TGTGCCAGCAGCCAAGGGGGCGGAGGCGGGAGATTC. Amino acid sequence: CASSQGGGGGRF.

V usage is TRBV20-1 and J usage is TRBJ1-5; D gene unclear. V dropped 3 bases and J dropped 2 bases, with 14 bases sitting between them. CDR3 length: 15 amino acids. In germline, CDR1 is DFQATT, CDR2 SNEGSKA (reference sequence). This chain's CDR3 is CSASPPRSGNQPQHF. For the CDR3, the DNA is TGCAGTGCTAGTCCCCCGCGTTCGGGCAATCAGCCCCAGCATTTT.

The chain couples TRBV9 to TRBJ2-3; D tentatively fits TRBD1 or TRBD2 (8 bases each). Germline V gene data show CDR1 as SGDLS and CDR2 as YYNGEE. The CDR3 sequence is 16 residues long. V lost 0 bases, J lost 6 bases, and 17 bases lay in between. CDR3 amino acids: CASSVGTGTSIDTQYF. The CDR3 DNA sequence: TGTGCCAGCAGCGTAGGGACAGGGACTAGTATTGATACGCAGTATTTT.

V gene TRBV2 combines with J gene TRBJ1-4, with D maybe TRBD1 (6 bases). Germline CDR1 reads SNHLY; CDR2 reads FYNNEI. The CDR3 runs 13 residues. Trimming took 10 bases from V and 0 from J, leaving 9 bases between them. The CDR3 here is CAKTGPTNEKLFF. Here the CDR3 DNA reads TGTGCCAAGACAGGACCAACTAATGAAAAACTGTTTTTT.

This chain links TRBV10-3 with TRBJ2-6; D remains ambiguous. Trimming stripped 6 bases from V and 0 bases from J, with 3 bases between. The CDR3 contains 13 residues. The germline gives CDR1 ENHRY, CDR2 SYGVKD. CDR3 in DNA: TGTGCCATCAGCCCCTCTGGGGCCAACGTCCTGACTTTC. This codes for CAISPSGANVLTF.

This chain links TRBV29-1 with TRBJ2-7, with 9 bases fitting TRBD2. This CDR3 is 14 amino acids long. With 6 bases clipped from V and 5 bases from J, the junction kept 11 bases outside the gene matches. Germline CDR1 is SQVTM and CDR2 is ANQGSEA. CDR3 residues: CSVRSRLAVDEQYF. Written as DNA, the CDR3 is TGCAGCGTGAGGTCGCGACTAGCGGTTGACGAGCAGTACTTC.

CDR3 in amino acids: CASRLIAGNTGELFF. CDR3 bases: TGTGCCAGCAGATTAATAGCGGGGAACACCGGGGAGCTGTTTTTT. This rearrangement joins TRBV11-2 to TRBJ2-2; 7 bases agree with TRBD2. Trimming at V came to 6 bases and at J to 1 base, leaving 5 bases not matched to a gene. Germline V gene lookup returns CDR1 SGHAT and CDR2 FQNNGV. The length of the CDR3 is 15 residues.

The J gene is TRBJ1-1, the V gene TRBV7-8, with D possibly matching TRBD1 (6 bases). The CDR3 has 12 amino acids. Germline CDR1 SGHVS, CDR2 FQNEAQ. Trimming removed 6 bases from V and 6 bases from J, with 11 bases in between. CDR3 sequence: CASSQQGPEAFF. Written as DNA, the CDR3 is TGTGCCAGCAGTCAACAGGGCCCTGAAGCTTTCTTT.

V is TRBV3-1 (or the pseudogene TRBV3-2) and J is TRBJ2-3; the D is unclear. Trimming took off 1 base at V and 1 base at J, with 9 bases between the two ends. From germline, CDR1 is LGHDT and CDR2 YNNKEL (reference sequence). The CDR3 covers 15 residues. The CDR3 spells CASSQGWSGTDTQYF. The CDR3, as DNA: TGTGCCAGCAGCCAAGGCTGGTCTGGCACAGATACGCAGTATTTT.

This clone was detected once. This rearrangement joins TRBV28 to TRBJ1-1; no definite D call. Trimming took off 7 bases at V and 2 bases at J, with 14 bases between the two ends. Germline V gene sequence: CDR1 MDHEN, CDR2 SYDVKM. CDR3 size: 14 residues. CDR3 DNA sequence: TGTGCCAGCACCATGGCCGGGTTTAACACTGAAGCTTTCTTT. Its protein product is CASTMAGFNTEAFF.

This sequence joins TRBV7-9 and TRBJ2-3; unclear D gene. Germline V gene sequence: CDR1 SEHNR, CDR2 FQNEAQ (reference sequence). CDR3 length equals 12 residues. Trimming pared 5 bases from V and 5 bases from J, leaving 8 bases between. As DNA, the CDR3 is TGTGCCAGCAGCGAGGTGGTAGATACGCAGTATTTT. This translates into CASSEVVDTQYF.

The chain recombines TRBV12-3 or TRBV12-4 with TRBJ1-5; D gene unclear. V gave up 6 bases and J gave up 5 bases, with 11 bases separating them. The CDR3 consists of 13 residues. CDR3 loop: CASSIGRDQPQHF. CDR3 nucleotides: TGTGCCAGCAGCATTGGACGGGATCAGCCCCAGCATTTT.

The chain recombines TRBV6-5 with TRBJ2-7; 13 bases map to TRBD2. CDR3 length equals 15 residues. The germline gives CDR1 MNHEY, CDR2 SVGAGI. With V trimmed by 6 bases and J by 7 bases, 9 bases remained unmatched. The CDR3 spells CASRKTSGGPGEQYF. The CDR3 coding sequence is TGTGCCAGCAGGAAGACTAGCGGGGGGCCGGGGGAGCAGTACTTC.

The chain links TRBV19 to TRBJ1-2; 10 nucleotides line up with TRBD1. The CDR3 is 13 amino acids. V gave up 5 bases and J gave up 9 bases; unmatched junction bases: 6. Germline CDR1 reads LNHDA; CDR2 reads SQIVND (reference sequence). CDR3 protein: CASSPDRGKSYTF. CDR3 DNA sequence: TGTGCCAGTAGTCCGGACAGGGGGAAAAGCTACACCTTC.

The chain carries TRBV5-4 and TRBJ1-1; TRBD1 matches 8 bases. The V gene end was trimmed by 9 bases and the J gene end by 1 base; junction bases not matched to a gene: 14. Germline values: CDR1 SGHNT, CDR2 YYREEE (reference sequence). The CDR3 has 16 amino acids. The CDR3 DNA follows: TGTGCCACCGAGACAGGGGCCCTCGGTGGGAACACTGAAGCTTTCTTT. Residues: CATETGALGGNTEAFF. Drawing the rest from reference TRBV5-4 and TRBJ1-1, the complete variable domain is ETGVTQSPTHLIKTRGQQVTLRCSSQSGHNTVSWYQQALGQGPQFIFQYYREEENGRGNFPPRFSGLQFPNYSSELNVNALELDDSALYLCATETGALGGNTEAFFGQGTRLTVV.

The chain carries TRBV7-8 and TRBJ2-2; the D is unclear. Deletions cut 2 bases from V and 2 bases from J, with 9 bases between. CDR3 length: 15 amino acids. Germline V gene data show CDR1 as SGHVS and CDR2 as FQNEAQ. The CDR3 DNA is TGTGCCAGCAGCTTATTAGGAGAAAACACCGGGGAGCTGTTTTTT. Translation gives CASSLLGENTGELFF. The full variable domain, its missing parts supplied by reference TRBV7-8 and TRBJ2-2, is GAGVSQSPRYKVAKRGQDVALRCDPISGHVSLFWYQQALGQGPEFLTYFQNEAQLDKSGLPSDRFFAERPEGSVSTLKIQRTQQEDSAVYLCASSLLGENTGELFFGEGSRLTVL.

The J gene is TRBJ1-4, the V gene TRBV18; D uncertain. The CDR3 consists of 17 residues. In germline, CDR1 is KGHSH, CDR2 LQKENI. Trimming left V 0 bases short and J 6 bases short, with 17 bases between. The CDR3 region has the DNA TGTGCCAGCTCACCACCGTCCCGGAGAGGGAGTCATGAAAAACTGTTTTTT. It codes for CASSPPSRRGSHEKLFF.

The chain couples TRBV4-1 to TRBJ2-5, with 8 bases fitting TRBD2. V dropped 0 bases and J dropped 5; count of bases not matched to a gene: 8. In germline, CDR1 is MGHRA, CDR2 YSYEKL. The CDR3 consists of 16 residues. CDR3 coding DNA: TGCGCCAGCAGCCAAGACGTAAGCGGGAGCCTGGAGACCCAGTACTTC. This translates into CASSQDVSGSLETQYF.